The 20 T cell receptor beta chains below were found in one sample sequenced in a study of blood T cell repertoires in COVID-19. Method: immunoSEQ multiplex PCR; TCRdb's copy keeps in-frame clones and lacks some. Among about 400,000 clones, more than 80% were seen once, and the ten largest hold 0.95% to 1.5%. What was sequenced was peripheral blood. The origin of the receptors is a man aged 35 to 55 with acute or convalescent COVID-19.

The V and J genes are TRBV28 and TRBJ2-3, with unresolved D. Trimming shortened V by 2 bases and J by 6 bases, and 9 bases separated the two germline ends. This CDR3 has 13 residues. CDR1 MDHEN and CDR2 SYDVKM come from the germline V gene. CDR3 sequence (DNA): TGTGCCAGCAGTTTAAAATTCGGGGATACGCAGTATTTT. Its translation is CASSLKFGDTQYF.

To note about this clone: A junction end diverges from the germline sequence, so it may reflect a read error. The chain has TRBV7-7 and TRBJ2-3, with D uncertain. This CDR3 contains 15 residues. Germline V gives CDR1 SSHAT, CDR2 FNYEAQ (reference sequence). CDR3 DNA sequence: TGTGCTAGCAGCTTAGGTCCTACTAGCACAGATACGCAGTATTTT. Its translation is CASSLGPTSTDTQYF.

Only a few counts were recorded for this clone. The chain employs TRBV10-3 and TRBJ2-1, with 10 bases identical to TRBD2. V trimming: 6 bases; J trimming: 5 bases; junction bases outside the gene matches: 1. This CDR3 is built from 13 residues. Germline CDR1 ENHRY, CDR2 SYGVKD. The CDR3 loop reads CAIRGLADNEQFF. The CDR3 region has the DNA TGTGCCATCAGAGGACTAGCGGACAATGAGCAGTTCTTC.

This clone was observed a few times. The chain joins TRBV5-4 to TRBJ1-2; D might be TRBD1 (5 bases). Germline CDR1 and CDR2: SGHNT and YYREEE (reference sequence). The CDR3 consists of 16 residues. Trimming took 4 bases from V and 0 from J, leaving 16 bases between them. CDR3 protein: CASSKGPGPANYGYTF. CDR3 nucleotide sequence: TGTGCCAGCAGCAAGGGCCCAGGGCCCGCTAACTATGGCTACACCTTC.

The CDR3 protein is CASSPVRGNEQFF. The CDR3 DNA is TGTGCCAGCAGTCCCGTCAGGGGGAATGAGCAGTTCTTC. The chain links TRBV12-3 or TRBV12-4 to TRBJ2-1; 7 bases are a match to TRBD1. Germline trimming cut 5 bases from V and 7 bases from J; bases unmatched to any gene: 5. This CDR3 spans 13 amino acids.

The chain couples TRBV4-1 to TRBJ1-5; 10 bases fit TRBD1. The CDR3 extends over 17 amino acids. V trimming: 1 base; J trimming: 3 bases; junction bases outside the gene matches: 6. Germline CDR1 MGHRA, CDR2 YSYEKL. The CDR3 nucleotides are TGCGCCAGCAGCCAAGTCCCGGGACAGGGGAACAATCAGCCCCAGCATTTT. Its translation: CASSQVPGQGNNQPQHF.

The V gene is TRBV6-2 or TRBV6-3, the J gene TRBJ2-1; perhaps TRBD1 as D (5 bases). CDR1 MNHEY and CDR2 SVGEGT come from the germline V gene. The CDR3 length is 14 residues. The V end lost 1 base, the J end lost 6 bases, and 10 bases lay between the germline ends. The CDR3 region is CASSYFSGSNEQFF. The CDR3 DNA reads as TGTGCCAGCAGTTACTTCTCAGGGTCCAATGAGCAGTTCTTC.

This clone was observed once. The gene calls are TRBV6-5 and TRBJ1-5, with D maybe TRBD1 (5 bases). Germline assignment: CDR1 MNHEY and CDR2 SVGAGI. This CDR3 is 15 amino acids long. Trimming cost V 4 bases and J 5 bases, with 15 bases left between them. The CDR3 loop is CASSFLTDPDQPQHF. CDR3 bases: TGTGCCAGCAGTTTCCTGACAGACCCCGATCAGCCCCAGCATTTT.

The V and J genes are TRBV5-1 and TRBJ2-5, with TRBD2 identical over 7 bases. V was pared by 3 bases and J by 1 base, with 6 bases of the junction left unmatched. CDR1 and CDR2 (germline): SGHRS, YFSETQ. This CDR3 region has 15 residues. CDR3 in DNA: TGCGCCAGCAGCTACGGACTAGAAAGCCAAGAGACCCAGTACTTC. Translation gives CASSYGLESQETQYF. The full variable domain, its missing parts supplied by reference TRBV5-1 and TRBJ2-5, is KAGVTQTPRYLIKTRGQQVTLSCSPISGHRSVSWYQQTPGQGLQFLFEYFSETQRNKGNFPGRFSGRQFSNSRSEMNVSTLELGDSALYLCASSYGLESQETQYFGPGTRLLVL.

The chain links TRBV4-3 to TRBJ1-1, with D maybe TRBD1 (5 bases). Germline values: CDR1 LGHNA, CDR2 YSLEER. The CDR3 spans 15 residues. Trimming shortened V by 0 bases and J by 1 base, and 9 bases separated the two germline ends. CDR3: CASSQDLGANTEAFF. CDR3 DNA sequence: TGCGCCAGCAGCCAAGATTTAGGGGCGAACACTGAAGCTTTCTTT.

The chain uses TRBV19 and TRBJ1-5; the match to TRBD1 covers 7 bases. The ends lost 9 bases at V and 0 bases at J; junction bases unmatched: 5. The germline V gene encodes CDR1 LNHDA and CDR2 SQIVND (reference sequence). The CDR3 is 14 residues long. CDR3 sequence (DNA): TGTGCCAGCGGGACAGACTATAGCAATCAGCCCCAGCATTTT. Translated: CASGTDYSNQPQHF.

The chain combines TRBV2 with TRBJ1-2; TRBD1 is a possible D gene (5 bases). The CDR3 runs 15 residues. Germline loops: CDR1 SNHLY, CDR2 FYNNEI. The V end lost 1 base, the J end lost 8 bases, and 17 bases lay between the germline ends. CDR3 amino acids: CASSEVRRGGQGYTF. CDR3 sequence (DNA): TGTGCCAGCAGTGAAGTCCGTAGGGGTGGGCAAGGCTACACCTTC.

The chain has TRBV7-9 and TRBJ2-1; unclear D gene. From germline, CDR1 is SEHNR and CDR2 FQNEAQ (reference sequence). The length of the CDR3 is 17 residues. Deletions cut 1 base from V and 0 bases from J, with 13 bases between. The CDR3 sequence is CASSLDLIETSYNEQFF. DNA for the CDR3: TGTGCCAGCAGCTTAGATCTTATAGAAACCTCCTACAATGAGCAGTTCTTC.

This chain joins TRBV10-3 and TRBJ1-1; 7 bases match TRBD1. The CDR3 is made up of 16 amino acids. Losses at the gene ends were 6 bases for V and 1 base for J; bases not matched to a gene: 11. The germline CDR1 and CDR2 sequences are ENHRY and SYGVKD. The CDR3 DNA follows: TGTGCCATCAGCGCGGGACAGCACATGGGGAACACTGAAGCTTTCTTT. Its protein is CAISAGQHMGNTEAFF.

The rearrangement uses TRBV19 and TRBJ1-1, with D perhaps matching TRBD1 (5 bases). The CDR3 is made up of 11 amino acids. Trimming cost V 4 bases and J 8 bases, with 8 bases left between them. Germline-derived CDR1 and CDR2 are LNHDA and SQIVND (reference sequence). In DNA, the CDR3 is TGTGCCAGTAGTACCTGGACAGAAGCTTTCTTT. Amino acids: CASSTWTEAFF.

This clone showed up just a few times. The V and J genes are TRBV4-3 and TRBJ2-7, with a possible D match to TRBD1 (6 bases). Trimming removed 3 bases from V and 2 bases from J, with 11 bases in between. CDR1 is LGHNA, CDR2 YSLEER, per germline. The CDR3 runs 14 residues. In nucleotides, the CDR3 is TGCGCCAGCAGCCACGACAGGACAGCCTACGAGCAGTACTTC. Residues: CASSHDRTAYEQYF.

In this sample, this clone turned up a few times. This chain uses TRBV28 with TRBJ1-2; TRBD1 might be the D (5 bases). The germline V gene has CDR1 MDHEN and CDR2 SYDVKM. Trimming shortened V by 9 bases and J by 2 bases, and 13 bases separated the two germline ends. The CDR3 runs 13 residues. Written as DNA, the CDR3 is TGTGCCAGTCAGGGTTTGACCAACTATGGCTACACCTTC. Amino acid sequence: CASQGLTNYGYTF.

The chain uses TRBV6-4 and TRBJ2-7; 7 bases fit TRBD1. V lost 5 bases to trimming and J lost 3 bases; unmatched junction nucleotides: 16. Germline-derived CDR1 and CDR2 are MRHNA and SNTAGT. This CDR3 is built from 17 residues. Here the CDR3 reads CASSIYRGPRTYYEQYF. The CDR3 DNA follows: TGTGCCAGCAGTATATACAGGGGTCCCAGAACATACTACGAGCAGTACTTC.

The rearrangement uses TRBV9 and TRBJ2-1, with TRBD1 matching 7 bases. J lost 2 bases, V lost 2 bases, and 4 bases had no gene match. The CDR3 extends over 15 amino acids. Germline CDR1 is SGDLS and CDR2 is YYNGEE. The CDR3 here is CASSVQGDPYNEQFF. CDR3 DNA sequence: TGTGCCAGCAGCGTCCAGGGGGACCCCTACAATGAGCAGTTCTTC.

The rearrangement links TRBV7-8 to TRBJ2-2; D gene ambiguous. The CDR3 has 16 residues. Germline V CDR1 and CDR2: SGHVS, FQNEAQ. The V and J ends lost 3 bases and 0 bases respectively, with 11 bases between them. The CDR3 reads CASSFSGHPNTGELFF. The CDR3 DNA is TGTGCCAGCAGCTTCAGTGGGCATCCGAACACCGGGGAGCTGTTTTTT.